This is a list of T cell receptor beta chains from one sample in a study of brain T cells in children with intractable seizures. Profiling relied on immunoSEQ multiplex PCR, and the TCRdb table lists in-frame clones only, not all of them. The data contain roughly 120,000 clones, 94% of them singletons. Sequenced here: peripheral blood, sampled at surgery. The receptors originated from a boy younger than two with hemimegalencephaly and intractable seizures. The conserved cysteine and the conserved F or W are not part of the CDR3 here. Each record gives: D gene, V gene, CDR3 protein. The D gene is left open where the match is weak.

D gene: -; V gene: TRBV11-1; CDR3 protein: ASSFGSTDTQY
D gene: -; V gene: TRBV6-6; CDR3 protein: ASRATGNTGELF
D gene: TRBD1; V gene: TRBV30; CDR3 protein: AWSGTGGGNTIY
D gene: -; V gene: TRBV7-9; CDR3 protein: ASGWGGEGGYT
D gene: -; V gene: TRBV2; CDR3 protein: ASSDGPLH
D gene: -; V gene: TRBV7-9; CDR3 protein: ASSLDPGGYTEAF
D gene: TRBD2; V gene: TRBV9; CDR3 protein: ASSGGRMETDTQY
D gene: TRBD2; V gene: TRBV28; CDR3 protein: ASSSSGSKYEQY
D gene: TRBD1; V gene: TRBV19; CDR3 protein: ASSKMLQGAPVYEQY
D gene: TRBD2; V gene: TRBV3-1/TRBV3-2; CDR3 protein: ASSQALQREGRFDTGELF
D gene: -; V gene: TRBV6-5; CDR3 protein: ASRRGTEAF
D gene: -; V gene: TRBV10-3; CDR3 protein: AIRQHNKDRSYGYT
D gene: TRBD1; V gene: TRBV10-3; CDR3 protein: AIRSRGTGNTEAF
D gene: -; V gene: TRBV20-1; CDR3 protein: SASLGGAVDTQY
D gene: -; V gene: TRBV27; CDR3 protein: ASSLRDNNEQF
D gene: -; V gene: TRBV25-1; CDR3 protein: ASSARGPELF
D gene: TRBD1; V gene: TRBV4-1; CDR3 protein: ASRRTGANGYT
D gene: TRBD1; V gene: TRBV4-3; CDR3 protein: ASSQAGTGSFGGYGYT
D gene: TRBD2; V gene: TRBV11-2; CDR3 protein: ASSPGTSGRYEQY
D gene: -; V gene: TRBV29-1; CDR3 protein: SLGREETQY
D gene: -; V gene: TRBV25-1; CDR3 protein: ASSDVALEQF
D gene: -; V gene: TRBV3-1/TRBV3-2; CDR3 protein: ASSQEEGAGGNTIY
D gene: -; V gene: TRBV5-1; CDR3 protein: ASSLGPGDEQY
D gene: -; V gene: TRBV6-2/TRBV6-3; CDR3 protein: ASSYLADNEQF
D gene: -; V gene: TRBV29-1; CDR3 protein: SVVYLNYGYT
D gene: TRBD2; V gene: TRBV9; CDR3 protein: ASSVGGLAQETQY
D gene: -; V gene: TRBV27; CDR3 protein: ASSLAHGELF
D gene: -; V gene: TRBV12-5; CDR3 protein: ASGPDSYSGANVLT
D gene: -; V gene: TRBV7-9; CDR3 protein: ASSYRATEAF